The 30 T cell receptor beta chains given below trace back to one sample, sequenced in a study of vaccination and CD4 T cells after COVID-19. The time point here: late sampling 161 to 241 days after vaccination in three convalescent patients. TCRdb ran MiXCR on the PCR reads and lists one entry per CDR3 protein. This sample has 25,000 or so distinct CDR3 sequences; approximately 48% occur once, and the top ten carry under 6.5%. The material sequenced was CD4+ T cells from blood, taken about 7 months after SARS-CoV-2 vaccination. The receptors here all came from a human donor who had recovered from COVID-19.

The rearrangement joins TRBV27 to TRBJ2-7, with 9 nucleotides matching TRBD2. The CDR3 is 15 amino acids. After removal of 3 bases from V and 1 base from J, the junction contained 4 bases not matched to a gene. Germline V lookup: CDR1 MNHEY, CDR2 SMNVEV (reference sequence). CDR3 sequence reads: CASSFSGSGSYEQYF. CDR3 DNA sequence: TGTGCCAGCAGTTTTAGCGGGAGTGGTTCCTACGAGCAGTACTTC.

This chain uses TRBV11-3 with TRBJ2-3; D is perhaps TRBD1 (5 bases). The CDR3 has 13 amino acids. Germline assignment: CDR1 SGHNT and CDR2 YENEEA. Trimming took 5 bases from V and 2 from J, leaving 8 bases between them. The CDR3 here is CASSQGNTDTQYF. The CDR3 coding sequence is TGTGCCAGCAGCCAGGGAAACACAGATACGCAGTATTTT.

The chain carries TRBV21-1 and TRBJ1-5; the table gives TRBD1 as D, unverified against the DNA. TRBV21-1 has pseudogene status. The CDR3 covers 14 residues. The CDR3 coding sequence is TGTGCCAGCAGCAAAAAGGGGGTCTATCAGCCCCAGCATTTT. Amino acids: CASSKKGVYQPQHF.

This clonotype was counted a single time. CDR3 loop: CASSSPASGTYNEQFF. CDR3 bases: TGTGCCAGCAGCTCCCCTGCTAGCGGGACTTACAATGAGCAGTTCTTC. The rearrangement joins TRBV7-3 to TRBJ2-1, with TRBD2 identical over 9 bases. This CDR3 is 16 amino acids long. The germline gives CDR1 SGHTA, CDR2 FQGTGA. After removal of 4 bases from V and 4 bases from J, the junction contained 8 bases not matched to a gene. Supplemented by reference TRBV7-3 and TRBJ2-1, the full variable domain reads GAGVSQTPSNKVTEKGKYVELRCDPISGHTALYWYRQSLGQGPEFLIYFQGTGAADDSGLPNDRFFAVRPEGSVSTLKIQRTERGDSAVYLCASSSPASGTYNEQFFGPGTRLTVL.

The count of this clonotype is one. The chain recombines TRBV19 with TRBJ1-2; D perhaps matches TRBD1 (6 bases). V gave up 6 bases and J gave up 1 base, with 15 bases separating them. The germline gives CDR1 LNHDA, CDR2 SQIVND (reference sequence). CDR3 length equals 15 residues. CDR3 DNA: TGTGCCAGTAGGACCTCGGGGGCGGTTAACTATGGCTACACCTTC. This sequence encodes CASRTSGAVNYGYTF.

CDR3 sequence reads: CASSYRVGEQYF. The CDR3 DNA reads as TGTGCCAGCAGTTACAGGGTGGGCGAGCAGTACTTC. V and J are TRBV27 and TRBJ2-7, with D possibly matching TRBD1 (6 bases). V was shortened by 4 bases and J by 6 bases, with 10 bases between the two germline ends. This CDR3 contains 12 residues. Germline CDR1 MNHEY, CDR2 SMNVEV (reference sequence).

The rearrangement links TRBV7-2 to TRBJ2-7, with 8 bases fitting TRBD1. Losses at the gene ends were 5 bases for V and 5 bases for J; bases not matched to a gene: 8. The CDR3 covers 14 residues. CDR1 is SGHTA, CDR2 FQGNSA, per germline. This CDR3 is CASSRNRQGNEQYF. Written as DNA, the CDR3 is TGTGCCAGCAGCCGGAATCGACAGGGGAACGAGCAGTACTTC. The variable domain in full, with the rest retrieved from reference TRBV7-2 and TRBJ2-7, is GAGVSQSPSNKVTEKGKDVELRCDPISGHTALYWYRQSLGQGLEFLIYFQGNSAPDKSGLPSDRFSAERTGGSVSTLTIQRTQQEDSAVYLCASSRNRQGNEQYFGPGTRLTVT.

This clonotype was seen only once. The CDR3 coding sequence is TGTGCCAGCGAATCACGAACCGGGACAGGGGCGGATAGCAATCAGCCCCAGCATTTT. It translates to CASESRTGTGADSNQPQHF. J is TRBJ1-5 and V is TRBV19; 10 nucleotides align to TRBD1. Germline values: CDR1 LNHDA, CDR2 SQIVND (reference sequence). The CDR3 totals 19 residues. The V and J ends lost 9 bases and 0 bases, in that order; junction bases with no gene match: 17.

The table lists this clonotype with a few counts. This chain uses TRBV28 with TRBJ1-2; no definite D call. V was shortened by 6 bases and J by 4 bases, with 15 bases between the two germline ends. CDR3 length: 14 residues. CDR1 and CDR2 (germline): MDHEN, SYDVKM. The CDR3 spells CASSPTGPAYGYTF. The DNA of the CDR3 is TGTGCCAGCAGCCCGACGGGTCCAGCCTATGGCTACACCTTC.

The chain employs TRBV7-9 and TRBJ2-7, with 7 bases that match TRBD1. CDR1 and CDR2 (germline): SEHNR, FQNEAQ (reference sequence). Losses at the gene ends were 3 bases for V and 2 bases for J; bases not matched to a gene: 4. This CDR3 is built from 14 residues. The CDR3 DNA follows: TGTGCCAGCAGCTTGACAGGGTTGACCTACGAGCAGTACTTC. It yields the protein CASSLTGLTYEQYF.

This clonotype was counted between two and nine times. The genes are TRBV28 and TRBJ2-7; 10 bases align to TRBD1. Trimming removed 5 bases from V and 0 bases from J; junction bases left unmatched: 7. The CDR3 covers 16 residues. Germline CDR1 is MDHEN and CDR2 is SYDVKM. As DNA, the CDR3 is TGTGCCAGCAGTGAAGGGACAGGGGTAAGCTCCTACGAGCAGTACTTC. Translation gives CASSEGTGVSSYEQYF.

A few counts support this clonotype. The chain combines TRBV7-3 with TRBJ2-2; TRBD2 aligns across 12 bases. Per the germline V gene, CDR1 is SGHTA and CDR2 is FQGTGA. This CDR3 has 15 amino acids. V shed 3 bases and J 4 bases; nucleotides not matched to a gene: 0. This CDR3 is CASSLTSGSTGELFF. CDR3 DNA sequence: TGTGCCAGCAGCTTGACTAGCGGGAGCACCGGGGAGCTGTTTTTT. The full variable domain, with the rest looked up from reference TRBV7-3 and TRBJ2-2, is GAGVSQTPSNKVTEKGKYVELRCDPISGHTALYWYRQSLGQGPEFLIYFQGTGAADDSGLPNDRFFAVRPEGSVSTLKIQRTERGDSAVYLCASSLTSGSTGELFFGEGSRLTVL.

The table lists this clonotype with a few counts. The chain uses TRBV15 and TRBJ2-3; TRBD2 agrees at 7 bases. The CDR3 runs to 15 residues. Germline V gene data show CDR1 as LNHNV and CDR2 as YYDKDF (reference sequence). The trim removed 0 bases at V and 6 bases at J, leaving 6 bases unmatched. Written as DNA, the CDR3 is TGTGCCACCAGCAGAGATGAGGGAGGGCGGGATACGCAGTATTTT. It encodes CATSRDEGGRDTQYF.

The chain uses TRBV28 and TRBJ2-5; D unresolved. The CDR3 totals 12 residues. Trimming took off 2 bases at V and 5 bases at J, with 6 bases between the two ends. Per the germline V gene, CDR1 is MDHEN and CDR2 is SYDVKM. This CDR3 reads CASSLLEETQYF. CDR3 coding DNA: TGTGCCAGCAGTTTACTTGAGGAGACCCAGTACTTC.

This chain uses TRBV7-6 with TRBJ1-6; no firm D call. The CDR3 is 16 residues long. V was trimmed by 1 base and J by 5 bases, leaving 12 bases between them. Germline CDR1 is SGHVS and CDR2 is FNYEAQ. This chain's CDR3 is CASSLGAMGNNSPLHF. DNA for the CDR3: TGTGCCAGCAGCTTAGGAGCTATGGGGAATAATTCACCCCTCCACTTT.

The chain links TRBV7-6 to TRBJ2-3; no reliable D call. The germline V and J ends were trimmed by 2 bases and 1 base, with 10 bases remaining between them. The germline CDR1 and CDR2 sequences are SGHVS and FNYEAQ. The CDR3 is 15 amino acids. CDR3 residues: CASSLTGWGTDTQYF. In DNA form, the CDR3 reads TGTGCCAGCAGCTTAACGGGCTGGGGCACAGATACGCAGTATTTT.

The CDR3 reads CSATPGLAGEQYF. The DNA for the CDR3 is TGCAGTGCTACACCAGGACTAGCCGGCGAGCAGTACTTC. The rearrangement joins TRBV20-1 to TRBJ2-7, with 8 bases fitting TRBD2. This CDR3 is 13 amino acids long. Unmatched junction bases numbered 8, after V lost 4 bases and J lost 6 bases. Germline CDR1 and CDR2: DFQATT and SNEGSKA (reference sequence).

The genes are TRBV2 and TRBJ2-3; 8 bases agree with TRBD1. The CDR3 covers 15 residues. J lost 1 base, V lost 7 bases, and 7 bases had no gene match. From germline, CDR1 is SNHLY and CDR2 FYNNEI. CDR3 protein: CASNIETGGTDTQYF. CDR3 nucleotides: TGTGCCAGCAATATTGAGACAGGGGGCACAGATACGCAGTATTTT.

V usage is TRBV20-1 and J usage is TRBJ1-2, with 8 bases aligning to TRBD1. CDR1 and CDR2 (germline): DFQATT, SNEGSKA (reference sequence). The CDR3 covers 14 residues. V lost 0 bases, J lost 2 bases, and 2 bases stayed unmatched. The CDR3 reads CSARETGGNYGYTF. In nucleotides, the CDR3 is TGCAGTGCTAGAGAAACAGGGGGGAACTATGGCTACACCTTC.

The V and J genes are TRBV21-1 and TRBJ2-7; the table's TRBD1 call for D was not verified on the DNA. TRBV21-1 is designated a pseudogene. The CDR3 length is 14 residues. The chain's CDR3 is CASSNGQGAFEQYF. The CDR3 DNA follows: TGTGCCAGCAGCAATGGTCAGGGGGCATTCGAGCAGTACTTC.

The rearrangement uses TRBV20-1 and TRBJ2-4, with a weak D call TRBD2 (6 bases). The CDR3 contains 14 residues. Trimming left V 1 base short and J 4 bases short, with 11 bases between. The germline gives CDR1 DFQATT, CDR2 SNEGSKA (reference sequence). CDR3 amino acids: CSARGRSGKNIQYF. The CDR3 nucleotides read TGCAGTGCTAGAGGTCGGAGCGGGAAAAACATTCAGTACTTC.

The chain is built from TRBV19 and TRBJ1-1; D gene ambiguous. Germline CDR1 reads LNHDA; CDR2 reads SQIVND (reference sequence). V dropped 9 bases and J dropped 8 bases, with 16 bases sitting between them. The CDR3 contains 12 residues. The CDR3 loop reads CASPNSAGEAFF. The CDR3 bases are TGTGCCAGCCCTAACTCAGCGGGGGAAGCTTTCTTT.

The chain joins TRBV7-9 to TRBJ2-5, with TRBD2 matching 7 bases. The CDR3 extends over 15 amino acids. V lost 3 bases, J lost 4 bases, and 8 bases stayed unmatched. Per germline, CDR1 SEHNR and CDR2 FQNEAQ (reference sequence). CDR3 amino acids: CASSLSGRAAETQYF. The CDR3, as DNA: TGTGCCAGCAGCTTGAGTGGGAGGGCCGCAGAGACCCAGTACTTC.

The gene calls are TRBV28 and TRBJ2-3, with 7 nucleotides matching TRBD1. CDR3 size: 14 residues. Per the germline V gene, CDR1 is MDHEN and CDR2 is SYDVKM. V was pared by 5 bases and J by 2 bases, with 4 bases of the junction left unmatched. This CDR3 reads CASSLGQNTDTQYF. CDR3 DNA: TGTGCCAGCAGTCTGGGACAGAACACAGATACGCAGTATTTT.

V usage is TRBV11-3 and J usage is TRBJ2-3, with TRBD1 matching over 10 bases. The V gene end was trimmed by 4 bases and the J gene end by 1 base; junction bases not matched to a gene: 2. The CDR3 totals 15 residues. The germline V gene encodes CDR1 SGHNT and CDR2 YENEEA. CDR3 sequence (DNA): TGTGCCAGCAGCTCCGGACAGGGGGGCACAGATACGCAGTATTTT. It specifies CASSSGQGGTDTQYF.

In its sample, this clonotype was seen once. The chain joins TRBV6-5 to TRBJ2-1; 12 nucleotides match TRBD2. V dropped 0 bases and J dropped 2; count of bases not matched to a gene: 2. The CDR3 is 17 amino acids. Per the germline V gene, CDR1 is MNHEY and CDR2 is SVGAGI. CDR3 in DNA: TGTGCCAGCAGTTACTCCGGACTAGCGGGGACCTACAATGAGCAGTTCTTC. This translates into CASSYSGLAGTYNEQFF.

The table lists this clonotype with a few counts. The rearrangement joins TRBV4-2 to TRBJ1-6, with D unresolved. Germline V gene lookup returns CDR1 LGHNA and CDR2 YNFKEQ. Trimming removed 0 bases at V and 0 bases at J, with 12 bases between. The CDR3 has 18 amino acids. CDR3 residues: CASSQDYLGSSYNSPLHF. The CDR3 DNA sequence: TGTGCCAGCAGCCAAGATTACTTGGGAAGCTCCTATAATTCACCCCTCCACTTT.

This rearrangement joins TRBV2 to TRBJ2-7; 7 nucleotides align to TRBD2. J gave up 5 bases and V 8 bases, and 6 bases lay outside the gene matches. Germline V gene sequence: CDR1 SNHLY, CDR2 FYNNEI. The CDR3 consists of 12 residues. The CDR3 DNA sequence: TGTGCCAGCGCCCTAGGGAGGGACGAGCAGTACTTC. It translates to CASALGRDEQYF.

This clonotype was seen more than once but under ten times. The V and J genes are TRBV10-3 and TRBJ2-5, with D tentatively TRBD2 (6 bases). The germline gives CDR1 ENHRY, CDR2 SYGVKD. The CDR3 covers 13 residues. The V end was cut by 1 base, the J end by 5 bases, with 8 bases between. The CDR3 sequence: CAISEFGGETQYF. CDR3 nucleotide sequence: TGTGCCATCAGTGAGTTTGGGGGGGAGACCCAGTACTTC.

The chain couples TRBV28 to TRBJ2-7, with 10 bases fitting TRBD2. Germline CDR1 reads MDHEN; CDR2 reads SYDVKM. There are 14 residues in the CDR3. The V and J ends lost 5 bases and 3 bases, in that order; junction bases with no gene match: 4. The CDR3 DNA is TGTGCCAGCAGTATCGGGACTAGCGACTACGAGCAGTACTTC. As protein: CASSIGTSDYEQYF.